This T cell receptor (beta chain) was sequenced in a study of blood T cell repertoires in COVID-19. Study overall: COVID-19 samples from acute and convalescent phases originated in the United States, Italy and Spain.

This clone was counted a few times. From germline, CDR1 is SGHDT and CDR2 YYEEEE. V lost 5 bases to trimming and J lost 3 bases, with 11 bases between them. The CDR3 consists of 13 residues. Profiled with immunoSEQ multiplex PCR; TCRdb holds only in-frame clones, not every one. The profile shows around 230,000 clones, more than 85% of them singletons. The source of this sequence is a man aged 40-55 years with acute or convalescent COVID-19. Specimen: peripheral blood. The chain couples TRBV5-6 to TRBJ2-5; a weak D match, TRBD2 (7 bases). The CDR3 loop reads CASRAGAEETQYF. The CDR3, as DNA: TGTGCCAGCAGGGCGGGGGCCGAAGAGACCCAGTACTTC.